In this sample, the clone carrying this T cell receptor (beta chain) turned up many times. The antigen remains unidentified. CDR1 is KGHSH, CDR2 LQKENI, per germline. The length of the CDR3 is 12 residues. Between the trimmed V and J ends, which lost 2 bases and 7 bases, there was a span of 5 bases. TCRdb fed the 5' RACE reads into MiXCR, producing one record per CDR3 protein. Of hundreds of thousands of distinct CDR3 sequences listed, about a quarter were seen once; the top ten hold 6.6%. This sample was included in a study of CD8 T cells in ankylosing spondylitis. Overall study findings and caveats: Peripheral blood held disease-linked clones only at relatively low frequency, and these were CD8+. Disease-linked clones were reportedly significantly enriched in matched ankylosing spondylitis synovial fluid.

The sample consisted of blood, either unsorted or a sorted T cell fraction (not recorded which). This clonotype originated in a male donor with ankylosing spondylitis or in good health (not recorded which). This chain links TRBV18 with TRBJ1-4; D not certain. The CDR3 loop reads CASSPEVEKLFF. The CDR3 DNA follows: TGTGCCAGCTCACCAGAGGTTGAAAAACTGTTTTTT.